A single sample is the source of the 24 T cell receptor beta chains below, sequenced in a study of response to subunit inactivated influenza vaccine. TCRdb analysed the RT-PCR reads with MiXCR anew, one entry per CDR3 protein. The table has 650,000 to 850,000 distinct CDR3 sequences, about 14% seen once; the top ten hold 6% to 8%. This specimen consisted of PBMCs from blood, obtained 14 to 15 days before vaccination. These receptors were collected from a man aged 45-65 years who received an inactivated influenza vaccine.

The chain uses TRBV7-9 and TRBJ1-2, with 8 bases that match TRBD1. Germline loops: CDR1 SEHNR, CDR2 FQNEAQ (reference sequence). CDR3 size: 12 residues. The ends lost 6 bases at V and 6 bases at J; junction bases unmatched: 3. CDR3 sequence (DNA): TGTGCCAGCAGAACAGGGGGGGATGGCTACACCTTC. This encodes CASRTGGDGYTF.

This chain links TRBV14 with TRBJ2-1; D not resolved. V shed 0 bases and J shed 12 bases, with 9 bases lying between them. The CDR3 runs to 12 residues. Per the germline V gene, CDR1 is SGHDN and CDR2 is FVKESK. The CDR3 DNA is TGTGCCAGCAGCCAAGATTATGTGGGGCAGTTCTTC. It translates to CASSQDYVGQFF.

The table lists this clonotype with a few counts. DNA of the CDR3: TGTGCCAGCGGCCTCAGGGCGTCCGGGACTAGCGACATGAACACCGGGGAGCTGTTTTTT. Translating gives CASGLRASGTSDMNTGELFF. The gene calls are TRBV11-2 and TRBJ2-2; 10 bases line up with TRBD2. The junction had 19 bases not matched to a gene; V was cut back by 8 bases and J by 1 base. The germline gives CDR1 SGHAT, CDR2 FQNNGV. The CDR3 extends over 20 amino acids. Using reference TRBV11-2 and TRBJ2-2 for the parts outside the CDR3, the full variable domain is EAGVAQSPRYKIIEKRQSVAFWCNPISGHATLYWYQQILGQGPKLLIQFQNNGVVDDSQLPKDRFSAERLKGVDSTLKIQPAKLEDSAVYLCASGLRASGTSDMNTGELFFGEGSRLTVL.

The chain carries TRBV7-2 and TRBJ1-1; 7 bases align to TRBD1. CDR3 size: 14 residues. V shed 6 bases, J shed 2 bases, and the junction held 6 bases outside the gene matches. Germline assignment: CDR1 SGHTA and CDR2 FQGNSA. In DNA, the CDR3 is TGTGCCAGCAGACGGACAGGAAGTAACACTGAAGCTTTCTTT. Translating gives CASRRTGSNTEAFF. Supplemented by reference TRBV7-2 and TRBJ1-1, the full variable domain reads GAGVSQSPSNKVTEKGKDVELRCDPISGHTALYWYRQSLGQGLEFLIYFQGNSAPDKSGLPSDRFSAERTGGSVSTLTIQRTQQEDSAVYLCASRRTGSNTEAFFGQGTRLTVV.

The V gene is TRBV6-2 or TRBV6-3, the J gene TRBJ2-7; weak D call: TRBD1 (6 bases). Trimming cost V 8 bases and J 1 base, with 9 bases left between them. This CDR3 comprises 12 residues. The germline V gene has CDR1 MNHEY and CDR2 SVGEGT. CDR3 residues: CASGDISYEQYF. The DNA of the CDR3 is TGTGCCAGCGGGGACATTTCCTACGAGCAGTACTTC.

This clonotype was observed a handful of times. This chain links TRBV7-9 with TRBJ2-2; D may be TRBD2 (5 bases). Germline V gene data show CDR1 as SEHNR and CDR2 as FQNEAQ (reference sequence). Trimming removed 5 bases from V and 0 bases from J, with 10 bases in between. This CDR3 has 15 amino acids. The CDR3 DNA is TGTGCCAGCAGCGAGCGGCTGGCGAACACCGGGGAGCTGTTTTTT. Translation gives CASSERLANTGELFF.

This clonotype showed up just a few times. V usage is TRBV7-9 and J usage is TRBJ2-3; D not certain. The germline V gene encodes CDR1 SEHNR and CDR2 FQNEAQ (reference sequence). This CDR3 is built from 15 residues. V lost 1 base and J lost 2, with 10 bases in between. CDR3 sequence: CASSLGTVNTDTQYF. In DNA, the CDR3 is TGTGCCAGCAGCTTAGGCACCGTAAACACAGATACGCAGTATTTT.

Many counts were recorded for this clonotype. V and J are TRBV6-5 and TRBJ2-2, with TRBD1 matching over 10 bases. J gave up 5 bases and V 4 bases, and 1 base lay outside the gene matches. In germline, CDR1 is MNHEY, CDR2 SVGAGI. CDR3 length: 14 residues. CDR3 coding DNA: TGTGCCAGCAGTTCGGGACAGGGGACCGGGGAGCTGTTTTTT. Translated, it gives CASSSGQGTGELFF.

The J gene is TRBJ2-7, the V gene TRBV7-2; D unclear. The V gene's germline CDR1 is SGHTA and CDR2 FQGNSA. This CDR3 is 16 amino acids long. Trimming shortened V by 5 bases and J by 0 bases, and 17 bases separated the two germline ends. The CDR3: CASSAPTMISSYEQYF. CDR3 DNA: TGTGCCAGCAGCGCCCCGACAATGATTAGCTCCTACGAGCAGTACTTC.

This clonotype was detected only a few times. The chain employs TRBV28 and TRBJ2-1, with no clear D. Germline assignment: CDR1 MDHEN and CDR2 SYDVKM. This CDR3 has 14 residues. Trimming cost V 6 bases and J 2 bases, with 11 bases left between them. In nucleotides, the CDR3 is TGTGCCAGCAGCCTTTCTCAGCCCTACAATGAGCAGTTCTTC. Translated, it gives CASSLSQPYNEQFF.

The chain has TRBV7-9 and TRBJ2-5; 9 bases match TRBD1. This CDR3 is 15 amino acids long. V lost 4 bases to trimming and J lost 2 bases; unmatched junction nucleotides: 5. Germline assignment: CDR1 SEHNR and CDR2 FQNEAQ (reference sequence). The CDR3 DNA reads TGTGCCAGCAGCTACTTGGGACAGGGACAAGAGACCCAGTACTTC. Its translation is CASSYLGQGQETQYF.

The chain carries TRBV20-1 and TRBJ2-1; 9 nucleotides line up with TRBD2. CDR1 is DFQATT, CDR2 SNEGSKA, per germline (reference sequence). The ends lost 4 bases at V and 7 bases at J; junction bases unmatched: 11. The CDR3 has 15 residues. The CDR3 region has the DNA TGCAGTGCTAAGCCTAGCGGGATAGTATGGAATGAGCAGTTCTTC. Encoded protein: CSAKPSGIVWNEQFF.

The CDR3: CASNTRPMYSNQPQHF. CDR3 DNA: TGTGCCAGCAATACTCGGCCGATGTATAGCAATCAGCCCCAGCATTTT. The chain carries TRBV6-2 or TRBV6-3 and TRBJ1-5; unclear D gene. The CDR3 loop spans 16 amino acids. Trimming took off 7 bases at V and 0 bases at J, with 16 bases between the two ends. Per the germline V gene, CDR1 is MNHEY and CDR2 is SVGEGT.

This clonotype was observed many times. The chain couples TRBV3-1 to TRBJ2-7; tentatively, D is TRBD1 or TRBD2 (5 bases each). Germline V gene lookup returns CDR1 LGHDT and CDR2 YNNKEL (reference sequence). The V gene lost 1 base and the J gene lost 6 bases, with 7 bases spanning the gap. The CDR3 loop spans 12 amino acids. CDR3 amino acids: CASSQVGTEQYF. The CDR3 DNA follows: TGTGCCAGCAGCCAAGTCGGGACCGAGCAGTACTTC.

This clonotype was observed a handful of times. The CDR3 DNA reads as TGTGCCAGCAGCAGGCGGGAGGGTTACAATGAGCAGTTCTTC. As protein: CASSRREGYNEQFF. The chain couples TRBV12-3 or TRBV12-4 to TRBJ2-1; 9 bases are shared with TRBD2. V trimming: 6 bases; J trimming: 4 bases; junction bases outside the gene matches: 4. This CDR3 has 14 residues.

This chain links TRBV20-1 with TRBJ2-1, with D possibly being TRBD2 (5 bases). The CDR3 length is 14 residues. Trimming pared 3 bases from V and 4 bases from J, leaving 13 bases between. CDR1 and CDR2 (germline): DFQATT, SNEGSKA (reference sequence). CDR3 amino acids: CSASETGLYNEQFF. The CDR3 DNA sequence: TGCAGTGCTAGTGAAACTGGACTTTACAATGAGCAGTTCTTC.

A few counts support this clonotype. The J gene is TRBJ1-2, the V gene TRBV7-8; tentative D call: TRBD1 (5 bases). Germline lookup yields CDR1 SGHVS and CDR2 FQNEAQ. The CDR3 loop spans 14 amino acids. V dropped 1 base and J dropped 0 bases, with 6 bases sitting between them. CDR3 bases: TGTGCCAGCAGCTTAGAGACAGCTAACTATGGCTACACCTTC. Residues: CASSLETANYGYTF.

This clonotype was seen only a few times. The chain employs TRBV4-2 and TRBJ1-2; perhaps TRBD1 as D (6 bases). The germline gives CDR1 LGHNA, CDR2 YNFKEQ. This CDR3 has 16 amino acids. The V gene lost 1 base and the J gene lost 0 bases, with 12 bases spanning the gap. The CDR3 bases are TGTGCCAGCAGCCAAGGGTTGGGACAAGCTAACTATGGCTACACCTTC. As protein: CASSQGLGQANYGYTF.

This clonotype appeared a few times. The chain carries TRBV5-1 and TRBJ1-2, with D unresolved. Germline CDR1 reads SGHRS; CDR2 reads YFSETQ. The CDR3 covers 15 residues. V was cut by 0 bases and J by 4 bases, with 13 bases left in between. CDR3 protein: CASSLDPRTGYGYTF. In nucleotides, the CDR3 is TGCGCCAGCAGCTTGGATCCGAGGACGGGCTATGGCTACACCTTC.

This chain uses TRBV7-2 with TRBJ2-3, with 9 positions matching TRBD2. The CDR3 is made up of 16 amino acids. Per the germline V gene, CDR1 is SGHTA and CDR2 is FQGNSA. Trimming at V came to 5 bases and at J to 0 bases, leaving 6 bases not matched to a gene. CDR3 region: CASSTRLAASTDTQYF. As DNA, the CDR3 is TGTGCCAGCAGCACGAGACTAGCGGCTAGCACAGATACGCAGTATTTT.

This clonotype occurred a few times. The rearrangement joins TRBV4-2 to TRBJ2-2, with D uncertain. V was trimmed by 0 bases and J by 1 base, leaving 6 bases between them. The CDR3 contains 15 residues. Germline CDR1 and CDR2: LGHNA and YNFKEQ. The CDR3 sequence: CASSQETRNTGELFF. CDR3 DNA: TGTGCCAGCAGCCAAGAAACGCGGAACACCGGGGAGCTGTTTTTT.

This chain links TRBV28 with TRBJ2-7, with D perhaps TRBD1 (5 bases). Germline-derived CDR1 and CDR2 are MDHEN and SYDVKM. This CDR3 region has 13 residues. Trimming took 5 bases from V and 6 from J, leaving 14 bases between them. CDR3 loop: CASSLGVRSEQYF. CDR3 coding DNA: TGTGCCAGCAGTCTAGGGGTTCGCTCCGAGCAGTACTTC.

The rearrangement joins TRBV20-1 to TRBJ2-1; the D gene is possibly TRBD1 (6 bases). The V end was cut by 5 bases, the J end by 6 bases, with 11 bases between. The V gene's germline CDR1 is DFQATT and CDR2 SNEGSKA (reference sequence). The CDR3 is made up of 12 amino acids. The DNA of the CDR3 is TGCAGTGCTGCCCACAGGGCCAATGAGCAGTTCTTC. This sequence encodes CSAAHRANEQFF.

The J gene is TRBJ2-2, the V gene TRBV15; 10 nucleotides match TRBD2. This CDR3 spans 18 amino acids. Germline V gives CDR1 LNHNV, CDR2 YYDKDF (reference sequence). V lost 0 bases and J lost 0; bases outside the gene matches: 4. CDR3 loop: CATSRDELAGTNTGELFF. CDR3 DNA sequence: TGTGCCACCAGCAGAGATGAACTAGCGGGGACGAACACCGGGGAGCTGTTTTTT.